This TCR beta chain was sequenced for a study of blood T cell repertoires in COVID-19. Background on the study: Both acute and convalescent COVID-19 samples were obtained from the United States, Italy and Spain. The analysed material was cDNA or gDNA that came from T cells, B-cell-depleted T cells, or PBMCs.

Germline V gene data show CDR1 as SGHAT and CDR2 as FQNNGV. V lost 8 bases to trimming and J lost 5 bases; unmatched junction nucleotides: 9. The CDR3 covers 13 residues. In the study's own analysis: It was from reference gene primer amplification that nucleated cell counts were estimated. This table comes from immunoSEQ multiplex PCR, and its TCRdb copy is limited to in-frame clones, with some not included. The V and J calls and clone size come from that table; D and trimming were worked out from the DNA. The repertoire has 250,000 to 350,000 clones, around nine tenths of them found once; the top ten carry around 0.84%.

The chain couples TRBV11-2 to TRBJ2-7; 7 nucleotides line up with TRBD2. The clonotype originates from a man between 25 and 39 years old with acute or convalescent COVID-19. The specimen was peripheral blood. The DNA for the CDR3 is TGTGCCAGCGGTACCTTGGGACTAAACGAGCAGTACTTC. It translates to CASGTLGLNEQYF. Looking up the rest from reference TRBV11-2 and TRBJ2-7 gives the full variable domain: EAGVAQSPRYKIIEKRQSVAFWCNPISGHATLYWYQQILGQGPKLLIQFQNNGVVDDSQLPKDRFSAERLKGVDSTLKIQPAKLEDSAVYLCASGTLGLNEQYFGPGTRLTVT.